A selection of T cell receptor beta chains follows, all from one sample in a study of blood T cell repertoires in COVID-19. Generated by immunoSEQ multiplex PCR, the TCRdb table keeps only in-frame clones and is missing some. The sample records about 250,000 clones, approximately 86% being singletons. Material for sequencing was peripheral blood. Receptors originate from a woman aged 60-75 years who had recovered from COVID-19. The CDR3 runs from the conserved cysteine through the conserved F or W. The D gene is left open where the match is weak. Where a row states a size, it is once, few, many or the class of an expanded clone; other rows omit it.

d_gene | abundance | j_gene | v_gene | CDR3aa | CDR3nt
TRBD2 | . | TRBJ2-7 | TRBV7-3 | CASSFQGRLAGDEQYF | TGTGCCAGCAGCTTTCAGGGGCGACTAGCGGGTGACGAGCAGTACTTC
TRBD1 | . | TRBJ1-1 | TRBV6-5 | CASDPWGQGNTEAFF | TGTGCCAGCGACCCTTGGGGACAGGGGAACACTGAAGCTTTCTTT
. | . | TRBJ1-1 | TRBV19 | CASSRSAYEAFF | TGTGCCAGTAGTAGGAGCGCATATGAAGCTTTCTTT
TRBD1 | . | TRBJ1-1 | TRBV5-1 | CASTGTGGASTEAFF | TGCGCCAGCACGGGGACAGGGGGCGCGTCCACTGAAGCTTTCTTT
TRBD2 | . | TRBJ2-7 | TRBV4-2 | CASSQELAGSYEQYF | TGTGCCAGCAGCCAAGAACTAGCGGGGTCCTACGAGCAGTACTTC
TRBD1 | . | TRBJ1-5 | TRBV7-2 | CASSLGPQGNQPQHF | TGTGCCAGCAGCTTAGGACCACAGGGGAACCAGCCCCAGCATTTT
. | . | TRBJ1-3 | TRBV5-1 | CASSLDPAGSGNTIYF | TGCGCCAGCAGCTTGGACCCGGCGGGGTCGGGAAACACCATATATTTT
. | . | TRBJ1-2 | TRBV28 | CASSLTNANYGYTF | TGTGCCAGCAGTTTAACAAATGCTAACTATGGCTACACCTTC
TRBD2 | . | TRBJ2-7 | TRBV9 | CASSPSGTEIYEQYF | TGTGCCAGCAGCCCCAGCGGGACGGAGATCTACGAGCAGTACTTC
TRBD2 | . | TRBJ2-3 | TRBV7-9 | CASSTTLAGTDTQYF | TGTGCCAGCAGCACCACCCTAGCGGGCACAGATACGCAGTATTTT
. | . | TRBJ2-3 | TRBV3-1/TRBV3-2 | CASSHGTSTDTQYF | TGTGCCAGCAGCCATGGGACTTCAACAGATACGCAGTATTTT
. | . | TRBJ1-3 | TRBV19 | CASSVTGPRNTIYF | TGTGCCAGTAGTGTCACCGGTCCTAGGAACACCATATATTTT
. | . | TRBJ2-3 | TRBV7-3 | CASSSTQGRDTQYF | TGTGCCAGCAGCTCCACGCAGGGGAGAGATACGCAGTATTTT
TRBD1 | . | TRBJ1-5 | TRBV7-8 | CASSPTGVDQPQHF | TGTGCCAGCAGCCCCACAGGGGTCGATCAGCCCCAGCATTTT
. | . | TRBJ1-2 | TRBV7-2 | CASSLAGGNYGYTF | TGTGCCAGCAGCTTAGCAGGGGGAAACTATGGCTACACCTTC
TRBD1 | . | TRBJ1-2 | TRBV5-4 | CASSQDRGAYGYTF | TGTGCCAGCAGTCAGGACAGGGGGGCTTATGGCTACACCTTC
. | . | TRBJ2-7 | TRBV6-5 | CASSYSTVSYEQYF | TGTGCCAGCAGTTACTCGACAGTATCCTACGAGCAGTACTTC
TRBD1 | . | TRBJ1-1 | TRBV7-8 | CASSLPNDAQGANTEAFF | TGTGCCAGCAGCTTACCAAATGATGCACAGGGGGCGAACACTGAAGCTTTCTTT
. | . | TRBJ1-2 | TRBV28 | CASRRQAGYGYTF | TGTGCCAGCAGAAGACAGGCTGGGTATGGCTACACCTTC
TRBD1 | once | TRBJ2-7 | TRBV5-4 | CASSGQGAGEQYF | TGTGCCAGCAGCGGACAGGGGGCGGGCGAGCAGTACTTC
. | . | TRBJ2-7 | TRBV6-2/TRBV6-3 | CASSQLAGGYEQYF | TGTGCCAGCAGTCAACTAGCAGGGGGCTACGAGCAGTACTTC
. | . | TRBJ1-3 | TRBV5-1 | CASSLGSVPRGTIYF | TGCGCCAGCAGCTTGGGGTCAGTCCCCCGGGGCACCATATATTTT
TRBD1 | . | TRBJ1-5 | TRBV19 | CASSGRDRAQPQHF | TGTGCCAGTAGTGGCCGGGACAGGGCTCAGCCCCAGCATTTT
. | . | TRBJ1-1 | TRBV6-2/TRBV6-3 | CASSYAPGGGTEAFF | TGTGCCAGCAGTTACGCCCCGGGGGGTGGGACTGAAGCTTTCTTT
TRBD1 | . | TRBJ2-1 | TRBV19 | CASGYRGGEQFF | TGTGCCAGTGGATACAGGGGCGGTGAGCAGTTCTTC
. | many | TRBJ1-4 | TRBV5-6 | CASSGLEGSLVEKLFF | TGTGCCAGCAGCGGCCTGGAGGGTTCTCTGGTTGAAAAACTGTTTTTT
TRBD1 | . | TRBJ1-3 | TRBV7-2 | CASSIPDRAGNTIYF | TGTGCCAGCAGCATCCCAGACAGGGCTGGAAACACCATATATTTT
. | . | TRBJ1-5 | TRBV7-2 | CASSDSATQPQHF | TGTGCCAGCAGCGACAGTGCCACTCAGCCCCAGCATTTT
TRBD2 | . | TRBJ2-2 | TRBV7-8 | CASSFSGLATGELFF | TGTGCCAGCAGCTTTTCGGGACTAGCGACCGGGGAGCTGTTTTTT
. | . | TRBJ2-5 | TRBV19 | CASSPRGGRETQYF | TGTGCCAGTAGTCCGAGAGGAGGGAGGGAGACCCAGTACTTC
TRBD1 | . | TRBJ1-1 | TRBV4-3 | CASSPDRLNTEAFF | TGCGCCAGCAGCCCGGACAGGTTGAACACTGAAGCTTTCTTT
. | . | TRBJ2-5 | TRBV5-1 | CASSLGTLSGIRETQYF | TGCGCCAGCAGCTTGGGGACTCTTTCGGGGATCAGGGAGACCCAGTACTTC
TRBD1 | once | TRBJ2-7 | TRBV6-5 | CASSDGQGYEQYF | TGTGCCAGCAGCGATGGACAGGGCTACGAGCAGTACTTC